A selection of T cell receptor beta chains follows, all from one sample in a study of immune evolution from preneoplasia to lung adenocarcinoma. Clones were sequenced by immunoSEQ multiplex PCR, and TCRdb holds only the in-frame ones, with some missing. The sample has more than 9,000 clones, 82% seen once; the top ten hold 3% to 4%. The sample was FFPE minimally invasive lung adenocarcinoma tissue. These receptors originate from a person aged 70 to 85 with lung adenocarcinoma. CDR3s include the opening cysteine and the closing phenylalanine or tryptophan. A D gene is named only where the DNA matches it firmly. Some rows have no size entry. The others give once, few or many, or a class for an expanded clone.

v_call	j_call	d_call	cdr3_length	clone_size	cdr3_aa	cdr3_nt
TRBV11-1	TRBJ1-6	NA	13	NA	CASSLNLRSPLHF	TGTGCCAGCAGCCTAAATCTGAGGTCACCCCTCCACTTT
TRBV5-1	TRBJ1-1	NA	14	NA	CASSLIGENTEAFF	TGCGCCAGCAGCTTGATAGGTGAGAACACTGAAGCTTTCTTT
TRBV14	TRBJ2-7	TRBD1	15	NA	CASSQMDRATYEQYF	TGTGCCAGCAGCCAAATGGACAGGGCGACCTACGAGCAGTACTTC
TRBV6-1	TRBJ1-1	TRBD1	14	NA	CASSKGGRATEAFF	TGTGCCAGCAGTAAAGGGGGCAGGGCCACTGAAGCTTTCTTT
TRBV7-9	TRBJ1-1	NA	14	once	CASSLARSSKEAFF	TGTGCCAGCAGCTTAGCGCGGAGCTCCAAGGAAGCTTTCTTT
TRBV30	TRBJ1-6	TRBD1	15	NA	CAWSKTTGGNSPLHF	TGTGCCTGGAGTAAGACGACAGGGGGGAATTCACCCCTCCACTTT
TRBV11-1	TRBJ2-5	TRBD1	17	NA	CASSDLRTGGFQETQYF	TGTGCCAGCAGCGATCTAAGGACAGGGGGGTTTCAAGAGACCCAGTACTTC
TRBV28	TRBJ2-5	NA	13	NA	CASSLSGGETQYF	TGTGCCAGCAGTTTATCAGGGGGGGAGACCCAGTACTTC
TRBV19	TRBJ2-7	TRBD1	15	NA	CASSLTGTGLYEQYF	TGTGCCAGTAGTCTAACCGGGACAGGGCTCTACGAGCAGTACTTC
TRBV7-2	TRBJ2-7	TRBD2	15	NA	CASSPASGSYYEQYF	TGTGCCAGCAGCCCAGCAAGCGGGAGCTACTACGAGCAGTACTTC
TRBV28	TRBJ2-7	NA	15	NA	CASSSSGPDSYEQYF	TGTGCCAGCAGTTCCTCAGGGCCCGACTCCTACGAGCAGTACTTC
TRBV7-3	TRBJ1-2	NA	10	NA	CASSFYGYTF	TGTGCCAGCAGCTTTTATGGCTACACCTTC
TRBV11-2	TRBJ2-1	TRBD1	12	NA	CASSRDRNEQFF	TGTGCCAGCAGCCGGGACAGAAATGAGCAGTTCTTC
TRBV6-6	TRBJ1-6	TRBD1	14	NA	CASSYLDRDSPLHF	TGTGCCAGCAGTTACCTGGACAGGGACTCACCCCTCCACTTT
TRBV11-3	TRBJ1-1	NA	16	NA	CASSLTPLDWNTEAFF	TGTGCCAGCAGCTTAACCCCCTTAGACTGGAACACTGAAGCTTTCTTT
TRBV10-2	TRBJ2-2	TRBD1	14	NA	CASDEGANTGELFF	TGCGCCAGCGATGAGGGGGCCAACACCGGGGAGCTGTTTTTT
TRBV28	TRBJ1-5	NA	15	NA	CASSRYGESNQPQHF	TGTGCCAGCAGCCGATACGGGGAGAGCAATCAGCCCCAGCATTTT
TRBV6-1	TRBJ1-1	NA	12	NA	CASTVQDREAFF	TGTGCCAGCACAGTCCAGGACCGAGAAGCTTTCTTT
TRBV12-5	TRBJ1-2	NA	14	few	CASAREGGAAGYTF	TGTGCTAGTGCCAGGGAGGGGGGGGCAGCTGGCTACACCTTC
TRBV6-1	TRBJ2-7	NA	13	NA	CASSEDLSYEQYF	TGTGCCAGCAGTGAAGATCTCTCCTACGAGCAGTACTTC
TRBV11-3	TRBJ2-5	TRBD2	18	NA	CASSLALSGSPYQETQYF	TGTGCCAGCAGCTTAGCTCTTAGCGGGAGCCCGTACCAAGAGACCCAGTACTTC
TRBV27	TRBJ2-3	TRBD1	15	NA	CASSYGQGAADTQYF	TGTGCCAGCAGTTACGGACAGGGGGCAGCAGATACGCAGTATTTT
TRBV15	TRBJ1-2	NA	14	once	CATSRETANYGYTF	TGTGCCACCAGCAGAGAGACAGCTAACTATGGCTACACCTTC
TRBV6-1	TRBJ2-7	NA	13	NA	CATEPPDLYEQYF	TGTGCCACCGAGCCTCCCGATCTCTACGAGCAGTACTTC
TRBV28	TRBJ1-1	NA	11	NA	CASSRIYEAFF	TGTGCCAGCAGTAGGATATATGAAGCTTTCTTT
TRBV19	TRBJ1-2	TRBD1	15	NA	CASRTGEYPNYGYTF	TGTGCCAGTAGGACAGGGGAATATCCTAACTATGGCTACACCTTC
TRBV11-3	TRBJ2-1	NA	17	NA	CASSPLPIRSEWHEQFF	TGTGCCAGCAGCCCCCTCCCCATTAGAAGCGAATGGCATGAGCAGTTCTTC
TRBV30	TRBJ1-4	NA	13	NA	CAWSVHEDEKLFF	TGTGCCTGGAGTGTACATGAAGATGAAAAACTGTTTTTT
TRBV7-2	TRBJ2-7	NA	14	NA	CASSFAPQGYEQYF	TGTGCCAGCAGCTTTGCACCCCAGGGTTACGAGCAGTACTTC
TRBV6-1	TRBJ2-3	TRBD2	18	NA	CASSDGLAGGASTDTQYF	TGTGCCAGCAGTGACGGACTAGCGGGGGGAGCAAGCACAGATACGCAGTATTTT
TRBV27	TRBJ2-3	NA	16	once	CASSPLWGTSTDTQYF	TGTGCCAGCAGTCCCCTATGGGGGACTAGCACAGATACGCAGTATTTT
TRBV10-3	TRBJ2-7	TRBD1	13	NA	CAISEYQDRELYF	TGTGCCATCAGTGAGTACCAGGACAGGGAGCTGTACTTC
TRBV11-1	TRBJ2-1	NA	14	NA	CASSVGTVNNEQFF	TGTGCCAGCAGCGTCGGGACGGTTAACAATGAGCAGTTCTTC
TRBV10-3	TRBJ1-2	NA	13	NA	CATATSGNYGYTF	TGTGCCACCGCGACCTCGGGGAACTATGGCTACACCTTC
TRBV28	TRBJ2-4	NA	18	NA	CASSLSPPDSLAKNIQYF	TGTGCCAGCAGTTTATCACCCCCGGACAGCCTAGCCAAAAACATTCAGTACTTC
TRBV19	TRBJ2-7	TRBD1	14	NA	CASSVRGLNYEQYF	TGTGCCAGTAGTGTCAGGGGGCTAAACTACGAGCAGTACTTC
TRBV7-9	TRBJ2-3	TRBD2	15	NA	CASSFRGLVTDTQYF	TGTGCCAGCAGCTTTAGGGGACTAGTAACAGATACGCAGTATTTT
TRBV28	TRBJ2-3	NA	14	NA	CASSFVAGTDTQYF	TGTGCCAGCAGTTTTGTAGCGGGCACAGATACGCAGTATTTT
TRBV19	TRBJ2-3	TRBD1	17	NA	CASSRGQGRSSTDTQYF	TGTGCCAGTAGTAGGGGACAGGGAAGGAGTAGCACAGATACGCAGTATTTT
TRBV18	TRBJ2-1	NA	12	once	CASSPRTNEQFF	TGTGCCAGCTCACCACGAACGAATGAGCAGTTCTTC
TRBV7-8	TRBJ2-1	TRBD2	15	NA	CASSLTSGNYNEQFF	TGTGCCAGCAGCTTAACTAGCGGGAACTACAATGAGCAGTTCTTC
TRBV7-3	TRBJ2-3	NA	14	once	CASSPGFGEDTQYF	TGTGCCAGCAGCCCGGGGTTCGGTGAGGATACGCAGTATTTT
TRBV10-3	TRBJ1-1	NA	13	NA	CAITRGGNTEAFF	TGTGCCATCACGCGGGGAGGGAACACTGAAGCTTTCTTT
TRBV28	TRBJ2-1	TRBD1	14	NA	CASRGDREGNEQFF	TGTGCCAGCAGAGGGGACAGGGAGGGTAATGAGCAGTTCTTC
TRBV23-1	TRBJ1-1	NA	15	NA	CASSQSRQLNTEAFF	TGCGCCAGCAGTCAATCGAGGCAGCTGAACACTGAAGCTTTCTTT
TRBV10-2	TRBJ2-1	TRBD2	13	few	CASSESPAGGLFF	TGCGCCAGCAGTGAGTCCCCAGCGGGGGGTCTGTTCTTC
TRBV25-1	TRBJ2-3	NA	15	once	CASSDAGQITDTQYF	TGTGCCAGCAGTGACGCGGGACAGATAACAGATACGCAGTATTTT
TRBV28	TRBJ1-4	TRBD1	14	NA	CASRGQGNNEKLFF	TGTGCCAGCAGGGGACAGGGGAATAATGAAAAACTGTTTTTT
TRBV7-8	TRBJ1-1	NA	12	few	CASSLAQGTAFF	TGTGCCAGCAGCTTAGCGCAGGGAACGGCTTTCTTT